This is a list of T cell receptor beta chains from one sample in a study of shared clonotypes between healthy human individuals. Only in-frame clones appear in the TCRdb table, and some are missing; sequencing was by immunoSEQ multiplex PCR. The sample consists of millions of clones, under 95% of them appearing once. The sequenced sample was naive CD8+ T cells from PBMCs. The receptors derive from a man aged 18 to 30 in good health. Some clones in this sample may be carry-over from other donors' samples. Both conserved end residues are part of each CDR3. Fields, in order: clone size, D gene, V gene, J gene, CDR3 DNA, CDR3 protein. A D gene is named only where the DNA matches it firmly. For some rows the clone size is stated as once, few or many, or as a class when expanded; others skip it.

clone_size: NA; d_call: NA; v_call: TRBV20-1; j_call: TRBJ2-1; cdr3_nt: TGCAGTGCTAAACTAGCCCCCATCTTC; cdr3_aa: CSAKLAPIF
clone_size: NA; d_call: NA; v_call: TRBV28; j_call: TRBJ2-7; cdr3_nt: TGTGCCAGCAGTACTCGGACGGGAGCCTACGAGCAGTACTTC; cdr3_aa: CASSTRTGAYEQYF
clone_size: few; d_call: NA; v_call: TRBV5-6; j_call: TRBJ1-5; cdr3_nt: TGTGCCAGCAGCCATCGGGGCAATCAGCCCCAGCATTTT; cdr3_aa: CASSHRGNQPQHF
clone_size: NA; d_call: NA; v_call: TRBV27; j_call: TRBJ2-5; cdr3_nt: TGTGCCAGCAGTTTACTATTCGAGGGGACCCAGTACTTC; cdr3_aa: CASSLLFEGTQYF
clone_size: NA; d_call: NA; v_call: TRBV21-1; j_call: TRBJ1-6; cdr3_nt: TGTGCCAGAGGAGCGCTGAAAGTTCATATCGACGCCTCCCGGGGGCTCCACTTT; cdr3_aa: CARGALKVHIDASRGLHF
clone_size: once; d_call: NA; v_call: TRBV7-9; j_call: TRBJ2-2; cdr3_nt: TGTGCCAGCAGCTTAGGGTTCGTACCCGGGGAGCTGTTTTTT; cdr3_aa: CASSLGFVPGELFF
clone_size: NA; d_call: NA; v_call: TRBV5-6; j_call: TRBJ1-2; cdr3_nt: TGTGCCAGCAGCTTGGGCCCCGGGGGCTACACCTTC; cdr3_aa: CASSLGPGGYTF
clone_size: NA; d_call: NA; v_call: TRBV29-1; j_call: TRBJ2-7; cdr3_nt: TGCAGCGTTGCGGGGGGCTACTCCTACGAGCAGTACTTC; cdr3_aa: CSVAGGYSYEQYF
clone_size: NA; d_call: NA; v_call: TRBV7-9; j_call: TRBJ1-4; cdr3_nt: TGTGCCAGCAGCTCCCGGGGAGGGGAAGATGAAAAACTGTTTTTT; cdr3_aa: CASSSRGGEDEKLFF
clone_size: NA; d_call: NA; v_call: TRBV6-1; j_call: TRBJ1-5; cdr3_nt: TGTGCCAGCAGTGAAGCGGGGGTACGGGCTAGCAATCAGCCCCAGCATTTT; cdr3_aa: CASSEAGVRASNQPQHF